Sequencing of this TCR beta chain was carried out in a study of T cell repertoires in cytomegalovirus infection. With V trimmed by 3 bases and J by 5 bases, 7 bases remained unmatched. In germline, CDR1 is KGHSH, CDR2 LQKENI. CDR3 length: 15 residues. TCRdb used MiXCR to reprocess the reads, holding one entry per CDR3 protein. The sample carries 130,000 or so distinct CDR3 sequences, 6.5% recorded once. The chain combines TRBV18 with TRBJ1-5; 7 bases align to TRBD1. The receptor was isolated from a human donor in good health (CMV status not recorded). Some clones in this sample may be carry-over from other donors' samples. Specimen: PBMCs. The CDR3 region is CASSPSTGVDQPQHF. CDR3 coding DNA: TGTGCCAGCTCACCTAGTACAGGGGTTGATCAGCCCCAGCATTTT.